Reported below is one T cell receptor beta chain. This specimen belongs to a study of blood T cell repertoires in COVID-19. Libraries were prepared by immunoSEQ multiplex PCR; TCRdb keeps only in-frame clonotypes and omits some of them. The sample lists around 200,000 clones; about 90% were seen once. In germline, CDR1 is MNHEY, CDR2 SMNVEV (reference sequence). The CDR3 loop spans 15 amino acids. J lost 7 bases, V lost 4 bases, and 10 bases had no gene match. Adults between about 18 and 95 years of age took part from 20 to 25 US areas. Donors in Cohort 3 counted as recovered after two negative PCRs, clearance, or symptom resolution.

The chain has TRBV27 and TRBJ1-2, with 9 bases identical to TRBD1. Sequencing used PBMCs or T cells enriched from blood (not recorded which). The receptor was derived from a man aged 30 to 39 who had recovered from COVID-19. CDR3 amino acids: CASSSVPGQGFGYTF. CDR3 bases: TGTGCCAGCAGTTCCGTCCCGGGACAGGGCTTTGGCTACACCTTC.